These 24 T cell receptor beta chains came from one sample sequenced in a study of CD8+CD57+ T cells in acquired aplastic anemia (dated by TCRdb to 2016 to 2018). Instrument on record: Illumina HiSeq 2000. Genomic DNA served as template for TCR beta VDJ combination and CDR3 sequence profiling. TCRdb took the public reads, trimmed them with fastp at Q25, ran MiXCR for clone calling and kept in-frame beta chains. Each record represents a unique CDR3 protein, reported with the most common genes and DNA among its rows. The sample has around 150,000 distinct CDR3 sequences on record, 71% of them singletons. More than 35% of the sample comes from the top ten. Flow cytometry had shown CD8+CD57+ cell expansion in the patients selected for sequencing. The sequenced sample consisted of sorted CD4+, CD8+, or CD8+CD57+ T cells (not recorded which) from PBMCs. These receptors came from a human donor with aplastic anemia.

The CDR3 here is CSLGTVDTQYF. In DNA, the CDR3 is TGCAGCCTAGGGACTGTCGATACGCAGTATTTT. V gene TRBV29-1 combines with J gene TRBJ2-3, with TRBD2 as a possible D gene (6 bases). Looked up from germline, CDR1 is SQVTM and CDR2 is ANQGSEA. Trimming shortened V by 8 bases and J by 6 bases, and 12 bases separated the two germline ends. The CDR3 has 11 residues.

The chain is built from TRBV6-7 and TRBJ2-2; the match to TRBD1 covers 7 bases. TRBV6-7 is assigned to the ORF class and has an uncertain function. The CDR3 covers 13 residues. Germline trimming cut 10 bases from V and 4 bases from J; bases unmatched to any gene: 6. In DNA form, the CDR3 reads TGTGCCACCAGGGGGAGAGTCACCGGGGAGCTGTTTTTT. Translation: CATRGRVTGELFF.

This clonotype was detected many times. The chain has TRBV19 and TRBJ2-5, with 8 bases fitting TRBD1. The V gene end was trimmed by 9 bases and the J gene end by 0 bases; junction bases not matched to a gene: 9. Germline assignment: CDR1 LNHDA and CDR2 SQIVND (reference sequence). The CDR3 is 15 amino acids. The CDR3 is CARPVRGPHQETQYF. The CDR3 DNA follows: TGTGCCAGGCCTGTCAGGGGGCCTCACCAAGAGACCCAGTACTTC.

The CDR3: CASRERTGLETEAFF. CDR3 DNA: TGTGCCAGCAGAGAAAGGACAGGGCTCGAGACTGAAGCTTTCTTT. The chain joins TRBV7-9 to TRBJ1-1; TRBD1 matches 8 bases. This CDR3 has 15 residues. V lost 6 bases, J lost 5 bases, and 11 bases stayed unmatched. Germline-derived CDR1 and CDR2 are SEHNR and FQNEAQ (reference sequence).

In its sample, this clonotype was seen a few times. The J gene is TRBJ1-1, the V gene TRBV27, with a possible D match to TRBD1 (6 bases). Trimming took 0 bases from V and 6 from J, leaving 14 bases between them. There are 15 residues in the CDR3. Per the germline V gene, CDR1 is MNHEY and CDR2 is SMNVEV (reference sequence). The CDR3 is CASSLSQTGSAEAFF. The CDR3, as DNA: TGTGCCAGCAGTTTATCCCAAACAGGGTCCGCTGAAGCTTTCTTT.

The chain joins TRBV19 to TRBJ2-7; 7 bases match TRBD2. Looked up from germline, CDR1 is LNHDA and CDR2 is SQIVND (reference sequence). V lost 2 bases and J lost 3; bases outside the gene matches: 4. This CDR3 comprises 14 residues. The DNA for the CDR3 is TGTGCCAGTAGTATACTGGGGGGGAGCTACGAGCAGTACTTC. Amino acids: CASSILGGSYEQYF.

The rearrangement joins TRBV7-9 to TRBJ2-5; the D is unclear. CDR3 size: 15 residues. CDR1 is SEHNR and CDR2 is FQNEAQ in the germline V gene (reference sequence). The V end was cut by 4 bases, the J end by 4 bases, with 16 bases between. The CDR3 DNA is TGTGCCAGCAGCTCGACACTCACGGGCGGAGAGACCCAGTACTTC. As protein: CASSSTLTGGETQYF.

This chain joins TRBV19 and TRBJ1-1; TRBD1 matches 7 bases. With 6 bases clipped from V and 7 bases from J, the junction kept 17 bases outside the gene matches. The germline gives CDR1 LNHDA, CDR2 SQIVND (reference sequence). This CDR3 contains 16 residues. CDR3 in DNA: TGTGCCAGTAGCCCACAGGGGACCATCTCGGGCCGTGAAGCTTTCTTT. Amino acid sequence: CASSPQGTISGREAFF.

The DNA for the CDR3 is TGCAGTGCTAGCCCCCAGGGGCTTCATGGCTACACCTTC. Residues: CSASPQGLHGYTF. The V gene is TRBV20-1, the J gene TRBJ1-2; D may be TRBD1 (6 bases). Trimming shortened V by 3 bases and J by 6 bases, and 14 bases separated the two germline ends. Germline assignment: CDR1 DFQATT and CDR2 SNEGSKA (reference sequence). This CDR3 comprises 13 residues.

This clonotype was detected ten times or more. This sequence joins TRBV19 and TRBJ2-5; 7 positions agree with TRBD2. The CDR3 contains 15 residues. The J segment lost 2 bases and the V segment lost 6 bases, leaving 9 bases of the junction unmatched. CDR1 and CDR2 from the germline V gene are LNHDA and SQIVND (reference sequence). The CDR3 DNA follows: TGTGCCAGTAGCATCGGGGCGGGACTACAAGAGACCCAGTACTTC. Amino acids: CASSIGAGLQETQYF.

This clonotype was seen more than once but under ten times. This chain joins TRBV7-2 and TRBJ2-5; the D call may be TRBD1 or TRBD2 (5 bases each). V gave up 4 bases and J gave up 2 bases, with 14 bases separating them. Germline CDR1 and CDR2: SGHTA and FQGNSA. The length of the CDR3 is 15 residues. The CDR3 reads CASSSRGTPQETQYF. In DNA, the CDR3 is TGTGCCAGCAGCTCCCGTGGGACGCCTCAAGAGACCCAGTACTTC.

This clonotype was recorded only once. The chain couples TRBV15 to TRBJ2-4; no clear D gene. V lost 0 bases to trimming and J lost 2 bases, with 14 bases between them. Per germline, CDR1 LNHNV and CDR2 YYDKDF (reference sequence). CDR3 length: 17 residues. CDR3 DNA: TGTGCCACCAGCAGAGAAGTACGAGGAGTCACCAAAAACATTCAGTACTTC. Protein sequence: CATSREVRGVTKNIQYF.

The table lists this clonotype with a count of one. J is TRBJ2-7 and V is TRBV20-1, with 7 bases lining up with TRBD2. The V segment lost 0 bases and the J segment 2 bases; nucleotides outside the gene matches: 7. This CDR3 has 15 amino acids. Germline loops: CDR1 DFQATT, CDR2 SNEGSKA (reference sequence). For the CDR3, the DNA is TGCAGTGCTAGAGATCCGGCGGGGGATACCTACGAGCAGTACTTC. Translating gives CSARDPAGDTYEQYF.

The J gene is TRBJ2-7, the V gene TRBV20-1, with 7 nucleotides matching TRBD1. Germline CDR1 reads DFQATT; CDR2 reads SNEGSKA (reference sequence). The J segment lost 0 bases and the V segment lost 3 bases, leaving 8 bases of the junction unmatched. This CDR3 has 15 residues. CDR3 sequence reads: CSARWGTDRSYEQYF. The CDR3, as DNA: TGCAGTGCTAGGTGGGGGACAGATCGCTCCTACGAGCAGTACTTC.

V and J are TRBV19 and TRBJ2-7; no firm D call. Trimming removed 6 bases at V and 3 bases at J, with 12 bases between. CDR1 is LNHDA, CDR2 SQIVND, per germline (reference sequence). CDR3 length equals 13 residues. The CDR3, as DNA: TGTGCCAGTAGCTACCTCCTAGGCTACGAGCAGTACTTC. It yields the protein CASSYLLGYEQYF. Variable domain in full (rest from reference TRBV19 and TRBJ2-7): DGGITQSPKYLFRKEGQNVTLSCEQNLNHDAMYWYRQDPGQGLRLIYYSQIVNDFQKGDIAEGYSVSREKKESFPLTVTSAQKNPTAFYLCASSYLLGYEQYFGPGTRLTVT.

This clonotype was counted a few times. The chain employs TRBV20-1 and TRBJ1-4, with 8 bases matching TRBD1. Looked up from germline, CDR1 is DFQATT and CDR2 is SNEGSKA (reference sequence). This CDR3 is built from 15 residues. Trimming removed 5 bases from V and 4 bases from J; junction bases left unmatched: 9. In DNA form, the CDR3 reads TGCAGTGCTCGCCTTTTACAGGGGGATAATGAAAAACTGTTTTTT. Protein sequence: CSARLLQGDNEKLFF.

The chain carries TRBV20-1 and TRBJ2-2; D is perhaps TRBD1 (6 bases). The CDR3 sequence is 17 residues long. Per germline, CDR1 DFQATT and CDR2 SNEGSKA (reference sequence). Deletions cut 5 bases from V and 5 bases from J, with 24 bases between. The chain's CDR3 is CSAHGLTRQGSTGELFF. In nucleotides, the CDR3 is TGCAGTGCTCACGGACTCACACGTCAGGGGAGTACCGGGGAGCTGTTTTTT.

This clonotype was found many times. CDR3 bases: TGCAGTGCTGTGGGACAGCCCATCATTCAGCCCCAGCATTTT. Its translation: CSAVGQPIIQPQHF. V gene TRBV20-1 combines with J gene TRBJ1-5; the match to TRBD1 covers 7 bases. CDR1 is DFQATT and CDR2 is SNEGSKA in the germline V gene (reference sequence). Germline trimming cut 5 bases from V and 6 bases from J; bases unmatched to any gene: 10. The CDR3 length is 14 residues.

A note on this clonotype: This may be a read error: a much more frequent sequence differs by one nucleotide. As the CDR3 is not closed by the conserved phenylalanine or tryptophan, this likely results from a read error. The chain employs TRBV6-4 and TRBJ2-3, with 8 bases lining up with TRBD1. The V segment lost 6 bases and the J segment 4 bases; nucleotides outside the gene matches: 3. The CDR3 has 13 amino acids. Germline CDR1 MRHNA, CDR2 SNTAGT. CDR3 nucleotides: TGTGCCAGCAGCTCAGGGGGCCCAGATACGCAGTATCTT. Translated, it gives CASSSGGPDTQYL.

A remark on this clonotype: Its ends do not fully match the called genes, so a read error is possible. The CDR3 is CTSSLDREADTQYF. DNA for the CDR3: TGTACCAGCAGCCTGGACAGGGAAGCAGATACGCAGTATTTT. The chain recombines TRBV5-8 with TRBJ2-3, with TRBD1 identical over 8 bases. In germline, CDR1 is SGHTS, CDR2 YDEGEE. The CDR3 length is 14 residues.

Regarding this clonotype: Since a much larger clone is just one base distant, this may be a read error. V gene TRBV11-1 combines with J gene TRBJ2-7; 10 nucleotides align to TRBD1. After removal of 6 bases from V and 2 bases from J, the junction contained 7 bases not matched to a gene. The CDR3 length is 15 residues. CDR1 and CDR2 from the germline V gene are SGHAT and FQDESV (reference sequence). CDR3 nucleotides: TGTGCCAGCAGAGATGGACAGGGGGAGACCTACGAGCAGTACTTC. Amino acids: CASRDGQGETYEQYF.

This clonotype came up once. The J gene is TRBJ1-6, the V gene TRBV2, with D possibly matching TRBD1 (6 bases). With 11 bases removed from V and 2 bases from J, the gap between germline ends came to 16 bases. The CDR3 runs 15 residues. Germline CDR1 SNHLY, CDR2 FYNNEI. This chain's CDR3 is CAGGLPTPYNSPLHF. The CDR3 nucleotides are TGTGCCGGGGGCCTCCCGACCCCCTATAATTCACCCCTCCACTTT.

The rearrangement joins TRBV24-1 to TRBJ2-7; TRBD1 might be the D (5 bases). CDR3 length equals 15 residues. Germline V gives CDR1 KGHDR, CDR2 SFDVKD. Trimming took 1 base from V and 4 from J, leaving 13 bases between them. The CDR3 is CATSDFGQKIYEQYF. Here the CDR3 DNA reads TGTGCCACCAGTGATTTCGGACAAAAGATATACGAGCAGTACTTC.

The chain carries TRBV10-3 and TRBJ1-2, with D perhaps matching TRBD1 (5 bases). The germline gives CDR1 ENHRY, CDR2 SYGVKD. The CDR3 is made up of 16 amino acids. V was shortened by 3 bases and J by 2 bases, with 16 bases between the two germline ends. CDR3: CAISDLLDGTNYGYTF. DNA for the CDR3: TGTGCCATCAGTGACCTATTAGATGGGACCAACTATGGCTACACCTTC.